Listed here is a single T cell receptor (beta chain). Profiling relied on immunoSEQ multiplex PCR, and the TCRdb table lists in-frame clones only, not all of them. Among nearly 300,000 clones, roughly 76% were seen once, and the ten largest hold about 5.7%. The germline V and J ends were trimmed by 5 bases and 0 bases, with 11 bases remaining between them. Germline CDR1 and CDR2: MNHNY and SVGAGI (reference sequence). CDR3 size: 15 residues. These data belong to a study of cytotoxic CD8 clonotypes in ibrutinib-treated CLL. The source is a human donor with chronic lymphocytic leukemia. Sequenced here: PBMCs, sampled at disease progression, from a patient treated with ibrutinib. This chain links TRBV6-6 with TRBJ1-3; D is ambiguous. The CDR3 region is CASSPRSLSGNTIYF. Written as DNA, the CDR3 is TGTGCCAGCAGTCCCCGGTCCCTCTCTGGAAACACCATATATTTT.